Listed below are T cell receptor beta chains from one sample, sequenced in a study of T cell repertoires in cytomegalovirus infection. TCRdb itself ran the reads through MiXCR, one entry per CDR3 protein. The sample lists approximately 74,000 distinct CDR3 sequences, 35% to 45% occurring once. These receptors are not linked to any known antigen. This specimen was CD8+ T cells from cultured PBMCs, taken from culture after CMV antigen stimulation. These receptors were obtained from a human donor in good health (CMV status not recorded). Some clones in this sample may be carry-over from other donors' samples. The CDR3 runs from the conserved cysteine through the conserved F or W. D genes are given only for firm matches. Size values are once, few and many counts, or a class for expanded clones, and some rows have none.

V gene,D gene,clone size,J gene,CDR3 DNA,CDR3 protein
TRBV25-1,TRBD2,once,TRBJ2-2,TGTGCCAGCAGTCTCCCGGCGGGGGGTGTCACCGGGGAGCTGTTTTTT,CASSLPAGGVTGELFF
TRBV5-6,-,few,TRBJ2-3,TGTGCCAGCAGCTTGTGGGGGACCACAGATACGCAGTATTTT,CASSLWGTTDTQYF
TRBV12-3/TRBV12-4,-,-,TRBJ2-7,TGTGCCAGCAGTTCTGGAGGGCTCTACCACGAGCAGTACTTC,CASSSGGLYHEQYF
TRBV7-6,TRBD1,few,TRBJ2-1,TGTGCCAGCAGCTTTTTCCCCGGGACAGAGTACAATGAGCAGTTCTTC,CASSFFPGTEYNEQFF
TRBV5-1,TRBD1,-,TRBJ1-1,TGCGCCAGCAGCTCGACAACCGGGACAGGGGCCACTGAAGCTTTCTTT,CASSSTTGTGATEAFF
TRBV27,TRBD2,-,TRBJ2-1,TGTGCCAGCAGTACTAATGCCGCCAGACTAGCGGGGGGGCGCTACAATGAGCAGTTCTTC,CASSTNAARLAGGRYNEQFF
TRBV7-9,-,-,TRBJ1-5,TGTGCCAGCAGCTTGGACTCCCTCAATCAGCCCCAGCATTTT,CASSLDSLNQPQHF
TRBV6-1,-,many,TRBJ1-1,TGTGCCAGCAGTTTGAGCCCCAGCACTGAAGCTTTCTTT,CASSLSPSTEAFF
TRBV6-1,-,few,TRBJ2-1,TGTGCCAGCAGTGAATACGGGGAAGGGGACAATGAGCAGTTCTTC,CASSEYGEGDNEQFF
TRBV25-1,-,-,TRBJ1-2,TGTGCCAGCAGTGATACTAGGCCGTCCAACTATGGCTACACCTTC,CASSDTRPSNYGYTF
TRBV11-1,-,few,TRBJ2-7,TGTGCCAGCAGCTTGATAGGGCGCTCCTACGAGCAGTACTTC,CASSLIGRSYEQYF
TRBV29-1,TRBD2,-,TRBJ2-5,TGCAGCGCCGGCCTAGCGGGGGCCCAAGAGACCCAGTACTTC,CSAGLAGAQETQYF
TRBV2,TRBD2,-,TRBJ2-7,TGTGCCAGCAGTGATACACTTAGCGGGGGAGATTACGAGCAGTACTTC,CASSDTLSGGDYEQYF
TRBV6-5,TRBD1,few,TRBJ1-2,TGTGCCAGCAGTCTCGGACAGGGGGGGTTCTATGGCTACACCTTC,CASSLGQGGFYGYTF
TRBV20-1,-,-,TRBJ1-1,TGCAGTGCCCTCGGACTGAACACTGAAGCTTTCTTT,CSALGLNTEAFF
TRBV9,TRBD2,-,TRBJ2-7,TGTGCCAGCAGCGGGGGACTAGCGGACTACGAGCAGTACTTC,CASSGGLADYEQYF
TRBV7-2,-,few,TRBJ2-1,TGTGCCAGCATCGAAGAAGTGGGCTCTCGGAATGAGCAGTTCTTC,CASIEEVGSRNEQFF
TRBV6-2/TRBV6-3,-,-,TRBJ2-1,TGTGCCAGCAGTTACACCCTAACCACTGTGACAGAGACATCGGGCGATGAGCAGTTCTTC,CASSYTLTTVTETSGDEQFF
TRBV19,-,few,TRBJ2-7,TGTGCCAGTAGTTATGGGTACGAGCAGTACTTC,CASSYGYEQYF
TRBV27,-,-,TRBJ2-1,TGTGCCAGCAGTTTACCCCAGGGCAATGAGCAGTTCTTC,CASSLPQGNEQFF
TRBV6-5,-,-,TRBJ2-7,TGTGCCAGCAGTTACTCTGCGGGGGCCAACTACGAGCAGTACTTC,CASSYSAGANYEQYF
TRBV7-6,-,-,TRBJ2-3,TGTGCCAGCAGCCCGAGTGGGGGACCCGGCACAGATACGCAGTATTTT,CASSPSGGPGTDTQYF
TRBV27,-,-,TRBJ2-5,TGTGCCAGCAGTTTATGGCAGGGGAATACGGAGACCCAGTACTTC,CASSLWQGNTETQYF
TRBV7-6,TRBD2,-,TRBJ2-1,TGTGCCAGCAGCGCAGCCGCTAGCGGGGGGGCTTTCTCCTACAATGAGCAGTTCTTC,CASSAAASGGAFSYNEQFF
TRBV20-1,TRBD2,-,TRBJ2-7,TGCAGTGCTAGCGGGACTAATTCCTACGAGCAGTACTTC,CSASGTNSYEQYF
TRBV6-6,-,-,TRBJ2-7,TGTGCCAGCAGTGGGGGGAGGACCTTCTCCTACGAGCAGTACTTC,CASSGGRTFSYEQYF
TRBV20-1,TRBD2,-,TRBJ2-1,TGCAGTGCTTGGATACCGGGACTAGCGGGGGGAGCTCCAACCTACAATGAGCAGTTCTTC,CSAWIPGLAGGAPTYNEQFF
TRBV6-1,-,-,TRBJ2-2,TGTGCCAGCATGCGAAACACCGGGGAGCTGTTTTTT,CASMRNTGELFF